The next 15 T cell receptor beta chains were all read from a single sample in a study of T cells in women clearing cervical HPV infection. The repertoire was sequenced with immunoSEQ multiplex PCR; TCRdb's copy has only in-frame clones and lacks some. The clone table shows about 20,000 clones, with the ten largest holding under 8.5%. The sample taken for sequencing was blood buffy coat. These receptors all stem from a woman aged 18 to 69 with a cervical HPV16 infection that either progressed to CIN3+ or cleared (not recorded which).

As concerns this clone: The read is 3 residues too short to cover the CDR3 end, so that end is filled in from the germline J gene. The rearrangement uses TRBV15 and TRBJ2-2; 10 nucleotides line up with TRBD1. Trimming removed 5 bases from V and 8 bases from J; junction bases left unmatched: 11. The length of the CDR3 is 16 residues. CDR1 is LNHNV, CDR2 YYDKDF, per germline (reference sequence). The chain's CDR3 is CATSWGRGQGMGELFF. CDR3 DNA (partial): TGTGCCACCAGCTGGGGCCGGGGACAGGGGATGGGGGAG.

Worth noting for this clone: The read ends 3 residues shy of where the CDR3 ends; the end is completed using the germline J gene. The chain employs TRBV30 and TRBJ2-4, with TRBD1 matching 10 bases. Per the germline V gene, CDR1 is GTSNPN and CDR2 is SVGIG (reference sequence). With V trimmed by 3 bases and J by 4 bases, 6 bases remained unmatched. The CDR3 covers 15 residues. The CDR3 here is CAWSDPGQGKNIQYF. The DNA read from the CDR3 is TGTGCCTGGAGCGATCCGGGACAGGGGAAAAACATT.

CDR3 DNA, as far as it was read: TGTGCCATCAGTCCCAGAGGAGAGACC. Protein product: CAISPRGET. In full, the CDR3 reads CAISPRGETQYF. The chain is built from TRBV10-3 and TRBJ2-5, with D unresolved. The read terminates 3 residues before the CDR3 end, so the remaining end is supplied by the germline J gene. V lost 5 bases and J 4 bases, leaving 8 bases between the germline ends. CDR3 length equals 12 residues. Germline V CDR1 and CDR2: ENHRY, SYGVKD.

For this clone: The read finishes 3 residues shy of the CDR3 end, and the germline J gene is used to complete it. The chain joins TRBV6-1 to TRBJ1-1; no definite D call. CDR1 MNHNS and CDR2 SASEGT come from the germline V gene. V was pared by 4 bases and J by 0 bases, with 9 bases between. The CDR3 totals 14 residues. The covered CDR3 bases are TGTGCCAGCAGTGGGGCCGGAATGAACACTGAA. As protein: CASSGAGMNTE. The entire CDR3 sequence reads CASSGAGMNTEAFF.

Remarks on this clone: The read falls 3 residues short of the CDR3 end, and the missing part is taken from the germline J gene. The chain employs TRBV5-4 and TRBJ1-6; 9 positions agree with TRBD1. Germline trimming cut 7 bases from V and 5 bases from J; bases unmatched to any gene: 7. The germline gives CDR1 SGHNT, CDR2 YYREEE (reference sequence). This CDR3 has 15 amino acids. CDR3 bases read: TGTGCCAGCCGTCCGGACAGGGGTAATAATTCACCC. Translated, it gives CASRPDRGNNSP. The CDR3 in full is CASRPDRGNNSPLHF.

As to this clone: With the read ending 3 residues before the CDR3 end, the germline J gene is used to fill in that end. V gene TRBV11-2 combines with J gene TRBJ2-2; TRBD2 agrees at 8 bases. Germline-derived CDR1 and CDR2 are SGHAT and FQNNGV. Trimming at V came to 3 bases and at J to 5 bases, leaving 5 bases not matched to a gene. This CDR3 region has 15 residues. CDR3 DNA (partial): TGTGCCAGCAGCTTGGGAGTAGCGGGAACCGGGGAG. This translates into CASSLGVAGTGE. The full CDR3 is CASSLGVAGTGELFF.

By frequency, this clone is large. The read terminates 3 residues ahead of where the CDR3 ends, so the germline J gene completes it. This sequence joins TRBV12-3 or TRBV12-4 and TRBJ2-3, with 12 bases identical to TRBD2. J was trimmed by 4 bases and V by 3 bases; bases with no gene match: 14. The CDR3 contains 19 residues. CDR3 residues: CASSFKLSTSGSRADTQYF. CDR3 DNA (partial): TGTGCCAGCAGTTTTAAGCTTTCGACTAGCGGGAGTAGGGCAGATACG.

A word on this clone: The CDR3 end is not reached by the read, which stops 3 residues before it; the germline J gene fills it in. V usage is TRBV29-1 and J usage is TRBJ2-5, with D perhaps TRBD1 (6 bases). The length of the CDR3 is 13 residues. Germline CDR1 reads SQVTM; CDR2 reads ANQGSEA. With 7 bases removed from V and 2 bases from J, the gap between germline ends came to 14 bases. Partial CDR3 DNA: TGCAGCGCGGGCCGACAGGCTCAAGAGACC. Its translation is CSAGRQAQET. The CDR3, in full, reads CSAGRQAQETQYF.

As to this clone: The read ends 3 residues before the CDR3 terminus; that terminus is restored from the germline J gene. This sequence joins TRBV20-1 and TRBJ2-5, with TRBD1 matching 9 bases. CDR1 DFQATT and CDR2 SNEGSKA come from the germline V gene (reference sequence). The trim removed 5 bases at V and 5 bases at J, leaving 12 bases unmatched. The CDR3 is 15 residues long. The CDR3 sequence is CSASSGTGWWETQYF. The part of the CDR3 DNA that was read is TGCAGTGCTTCGTCCGGGACAGGGTGGTGGGAGACC.

As to this clone: The observed sequence ends 3 residues before the CDR3 terminus, with the missing tail filled in from the germline J gene. The rearrangement uses TRBV10-1 and TRBJ2-3, with 7 bases lining up with TRBD2. This CDR3 has 14 amino acids. Germline CDR1 WNHNN, CDR2 SYGVQD (reference sequence). CDR3 region: CASSAPGLQETQYF. The sequenced CDR3 bases are TGCGCCAGCAGTGCCCCGGGACTACAAGAGACG.

As concerns this clone: The read stops 3 residues short of the end of the CDR3; the missing end is completed from the germline J gene. The chain is built from TRBV7-6 and TRBJ2-5; TRBD1 agrees at 10 bases. The junction had 10 bases not matched to a gene; V was cut back by 4 bases and J by 5 bases. CDR3 length: 16 residues. CDR1 is SGHVS and CDR2 is FNYEAQ in the germline V gene. Partial CDR3 DNA: TGTGCCAGCAGCTCTAAACGGGACAGGGGTTGGGAGACC. Protein product: CASSSKRDRGWET. The whole CDR3 region reads CASSSKRDRGWETQYF.

Details on this clone: From the germline J gene comes the end of the CDR3, since the read stops 3 residues before it. This chain connects TRBV28 to TRBJ2-7; possible D gene TRBD1, 5 bases. Germline CDR1 reads MDHEN; CDR2 reads SYDVKM. The V end was cut by 8 bases, the J end by 1 base, with 15 bases between. The CDR3 loop spans 14 amino acids. The CDR3 DNA, read in part, is TGTGCCAGCGGTCGGGTAGGGGTTTCCTACGAG. Amino acids: CASGRVGVSYE. The entire CDR3 reads CASGRVGVSYEQYF.

This clone is deemed medium-sized (0.01 to 0.1%) by its frequency. The read halts 3 residues ahead of the CDR3 end, with the missing end drawn from the germline J gene. The chain couples TRBV7-2 to TRBJ2-2; 9 bases agree with TRBD2. Per the germline V gene, CDR1 is SGHTA and CDR2 is FQGNSA. The ends lost 7 bases at V and 5 bases at J; junction bases unmatched: 5. This CDR3 spans 14 amino acids. The sequenced part of the CDR3 DNA is TGTGCCAGCAAGCGGGAGGTCCGGACCGGGGAG. Its protein product is CASKREVRTGE. The CDR3 as a whole reads CASKREVRTGELFF.

In the case of this clone: The CDR3 end falls 3 residues outside the read, so it is completed with the germline J gene. The chain has TRBV20-1 and TRBJ1-5; TRBD1 aligns across 9 bases. Germline lookup yields CDR1 DFQATT and CDR2 SNEGSKA (reference sequence). The CDR3 runs 16 residues. Unmatched junction bases numbered 7, after V lost 0 bases and J lost 4 bases. The CDR3 protein is CSARDGGQGWNQPQHF. The DNA read from the CDR3 is TGCAGTGCTAGAGATGGGGGACAGGGTTGGAATCAGCCC.

Worth noting for this clone: The sequence runs out 3 residues before the end of the CDR3; the remainder is reconstructed from the germline J gene. V is TRBV5-1 and J is TRBJ1-6; TRBD1 matches at 7 bases. The CDR3 consists of 18 residues. Trimming at V came to 0 bases and at J to 5 bases, leaving 11 bases not matched to a gene. CDR1 SGHRS and CDR2 YFSETQ come from the germline V gene. The CDR3 is CASSLAGRGQLNNSPLHF. Partial CDR3 DNA: TGCGCCAGCAGCTTGGCCGGTAGGGGGCAACTTAATAATTCACCC.